What follows is one TCR beta chain and its context. Its antigen remains undetermined. It has no much larger one-base neighbor in the sample; base qualities were not kept. There are 15 amino acids in the CDR3, from cysteine to phenylalanine inclusive. Only the CDR3 part of the read is kept: 45 bases, read in frame from the first base. From a lookup of the germline V gene, CDR1 and CDR2 are SGDLS and YYNGEE. Here V drops 3 bases and J drops 1 base, and the junction holds 3 bases not matched to any gene. The sample belongs to a study of blood T cell repertoires in COVID-19 (dated by TCRdb to the early 2020s). The study in broad terms: Collaborator samples came from the United States, Italy and Spain and covered acute and convalescent phases of COVID-19. The repertoires were released in a freely available public database meant as a resource for research on the immune response to SARS-CoV-2. Where available, HLA class I and class II types were taken from metadata supplied by the sample provider and were not determined by assay-based typing. Nearly every sample came with metadata listing a de-identified subject ID, COVID-19 status, age in years and sex. The samples were drawn from the first 160 participants of the ongoing ImmuneRACE study and from 950 to 1,500 subjects provided by 6 global collaborators. The prospective study material was composed of cDNA or gDNA derived from T cells, B-cell-depleted T cells, or PBMCs. The dataset comprised deeply sampled blood TCRbeta repertoires from subjects exposed to, actively infected with, or recovered from COVID-19. Results the study describes overall, beyond this receptor: How much clinical and demographic metadata was included differed by source and by participant, and the metadata was provided uncurated.

Whole blood was collected in K2EDTA tubes by collaborating institutions according to the institutions' own protocols. For TCRbeta analysis, collaborators shipped samples in one of three forms: frozen whole blood, isolated PBMCs, or DNA extracted from either of those sample types. TCRbeta CDR3 regions were amplified from genomic DNA by means of the immunoSEQ Assay, a bias-controlled multiplex PCR. Under the source paper's analysis protocol: Nucleated cell counts per sample were estimated from amplification of reference gene primers within the assay. To quantify the absolute abundance of each unique TCRbeta CDR3 rearrangement, sequence reads were collapsed and filtered. For each sample, productive Simpson clonality was calculated by taking the square root of Simpson's diversity index across productive rearrangements. TCRdb retrieved this table from immuneACCESS and kept in-frame rearrangements only. Not all clones are present; in checked studies, unresolved V genes account for under half, and no reason is known for the remainder. V and J calls and clone size are as listed in that table; D and trimming were resolved from the DNA. The sample profile shows about 120,000 clones; 65% to 80% of them were found once. About 2.5% of the sample rests with the top ten.

The chain is assembled from TRBV9 and TRBJ1-1, with 10 middle bases fitting TRBD1. The sequencing sample was made of peripheral blood. This TCR derives from a man in his forties or fifties with acute or convalescent COVID-19. The DNA is TGTGCCAGCAGCGCGACAGGGGGCGAGAACACTGAAGCTTTCTTT. Its translation is CASSATGGENTEAFF.